Shown below are 30 T cell receptor beta chains from a single sample sequenced in a study of T cell clonality in common variable immunodeficiency. Profiled with immunoSEQ multiplex PCR; TCRdb holds only in-frame clones, not every one. The sample was found to contain approximately 34,000 clones, and every one recurs. The specimen sequenced was peripheral blood mononuclear cells. The source is a person aged 18-70 years in good health.

This clone was recorded at least ten times. The read halts 3 residues ahead of the CDR3 end, with the missing end drawn from the germline J gene. The chain uses TRBV5-1 and TRBJ1-1, with D possibly being TRBD1 (5 bases). The V gene lost 5 bases and the J gene lost 1 base, with 6 bases spanning the gap. CDR3 length: 12 residues. Germline V gives CDR1 SGHRS, CDR2 YFSETQ. CDR3 residues: CASRTANTEAFF. Partial CDR3 DNA: TGCGCCAGCAGGACAGCGAACACTGAA.

This clone was seen at least ten times. The read ends 3 residues shy of where the CDR3 ends; the end is completed using the germline J gene. V and J are TRBV18 and TRBJ2-1; no definite D call. The CDR3 runs 12 residues. The germline V gene encodes CDR1 KGHSH and CDR2 LQKENI. Trimming removed 2 bases at V and 7 bases at J, with 6 bases between. The CDR3 is CASSPTSNEQFF. The sequenced CDR3 bases are TGTGCCAGCTCACCAACATCAAATGAG.

The covered CDR3 bases are TGTGCCAGCACAGGGTGGAGGCGGGAGACC. The encoded protein is CASTGWRRET. The CDR3 as a whole reads CASTGWRRETQYF. V gene TRBV2 combines with J gene TRBJ2-5; D may correspond to TRBD1 or TRBD2 (5 bases each). The read stops 3 residues short of the end of the CDR3; the missing end is completed from the germline J gene. Trimming stripped 7 bases from V and 5 bases from J, with 14 bases between. The CDR3 sequence is 13 residues long. CDR1 SNHLY and CDR2 FYNNEI come from the germline V gene.

This clone was seen repeatedly, ten times or more. The CDR3 goes on 3 residues after the read ends, and that part is filled in from the germline J gene. The J gene is TRBJ1-6, the V gene TRBV7-9, with unresolved D. The germline gives CDR1 SEHNR, CDR2 FQNEAQ (reference sequence). This CDR3 is built from 15 residues. Trimming cost V 3 bases and J 5 bases, with 11 bases left between them. The part of the CDR3 DNA that was read is TGTGCCAGCAGCTTCTCCGAAGGCCATAATTCACCC. This sequence encodes CASSFSEGHNSP. The whole CDR3 region reads CASSFSEGHNSPLHF.

This clone was observed at least ten times. The read falls 3 residues short of the CDR3 end, and the missing part is taken from the germline J gene. The rearrangement links TRBV6-1 to TRBJ2-7; 7 nucleotides agree with TRBD1. Trimming removed 0 bases from V and 0 bases from J; junction bases left unmatched: 2. The CDR3 has 15 residues. From germline, CDR1 is MNHNS and CDR2 SASEGT. The chain's CDR3 is CASSEAAGGSYEQYF. The DNA read from the CDR3 is TGTGCCAGCAGTGAAGCGGCAGGGGGCTCCTACGAG.

This clone was seen ten or more times. The read comes to an end 3 residues before the CDR3 does, leaving the germline J gene to fill in the end. This chain connects TRBV30 to TRBJ1-1; a possible D gene is TRBD1 (5 bases). Germline V gene sequence: CDR1 GTSNPN, CDR2 SVGIG (reference sequence). The CDR3 is made up of 13 amino acids. The germline V and J ends were trimmed by 1 base and 2 bases, with 8 bases remaining between them. CDR3 bases read: TGTGCCTGGAGTGCCAGGGTAAACACTGAA. Protein product: CAWSARVNTE. The entire CDR3 sequence reads CAWSARVNTEAFF.

This clone was detected ten times or more. The read ends 3 residues shy of where the CDR3 ends; the end is completed using the germline J gene. The chain joins TRBV28 to TRBJ1-4, with a possible D match to TRBD1 (5 bases). V lost 8 bases to trimming and J lost 8 bases, with 12 bases between them. Germline V lookup: CDR1 MDHEN, CDR2 SYDVKM. The CDR3 is 12 residues long. The CDR3 region is CASRQGTEKLFF. Incomplete CDR3 DNA: TGTGCCAGCCGGCAGGGTACCGAAAAA. The full variable domain, completed using reference TRBV28 and TRBJ1-4, is DVKVTQSSRYLVKRTGEKVFLECVQDMDHENMFWYRQDPGLGLRLIYFSYDVKMKEKGDIPEGYSVSREKKERFSLILESASTNQTSMYLCASRQGTEKLFFGSGTQLSVL.

This clone was seen at least ten times. The missing CDR3 end, 3 residues past where the read stops, is filled in from the germline J gene. The chain uses TRBV15 and TRBJ2-1; perhaps TRBD2 as D (6 bases). The germline V gene encodes CDR1 LNHNV and CDR2 YYDKDF (reference sequence). V gave up 2 bases and J gave up 6 bases, with 17 bases separating them. The CDR3 has 16 amino acids. CDR3 bases read: TGTGCCACCAGCAGACGCCGGGACTCCCAAGGCAATGAG. The encoded protein is CATSRRRDSQGNE. The entire CDR3 reads CATSRRRDSQGNEQFF.

The sample holds many counts of this clone. From the germline J gene comes the end of the CDR3, since the read stops 3 residues before it. The V and J genes are TRBV9 and TRBJ2-7, with 11 bases fitting TRBD2. CDR3 length: 19 residues. V lost 3 bases and J lost 2; bases outside the gene matches: 16. Looked up from germline, CDR1 is SGDLS and CDR2 is YYNGEE. The sequenced part of the CDR3 DNA is TGTGCCAGCAGCGCCCAGCCGGGACTAGCGGATCACTTCGCCTACGAG. Translation: CASSAQPGLADHFAYE. The entire CDR3 protein reads CASSAQPGLADHFAYEQYF.

As for this clone: The read gets to within 3 residues of the CDR3 end, and the germline J gene fills in the rest. The rearrangement uses TRBV5-8 and TRBJ2-7; 7 bases agree with TRBD1. V trimming: 2 bases; J trimming: 3 bases; junction bases outside the gene matches: 8. Per the germline V gene, CDR1 is SGHTS and CDR2 is YDEGEE. CDR3 length equals 15 residues. The CDR3 here is CASSLPGQSVYEQYF. CDR3 DNA (partial): TGTGCCAGCAGCTTACCGGGACAGTCCGTCTACGAG.

This clone was seen ten or more times. The read is 3 residues too short to cover the CDR3 end, so that end is filled in from the germline J gene. The chain uses TRBV7-2 and TRBJ2-1; the match to TRBD1 covers 10 bases. V dropped 7 bases and J dropped 7; count of bases not matched to a gene: 7. The length of the CDR3 is 14 residues. Germline loops: CDR1 SGHTA, CDR2 FQGNSA. This CDR3 reads CASNRGQGRNEQFF. The CDR3 bases that were read are TGTGCCAGCAACCGGGGACAGGGGAGGAATGAG.

Ten or more counts support this clone. The observed sequence ends 3 residues before the CDR3 terminus, with the missing tail filled in from the germline J gene. The rearrangement joins TRBV7-6 to TRBJ2-3; a possible D gene is TRBD1 (6 bases). Germline-derived CDR1 and CDR2 are SGHVS and FNYEAQ. CDR3 length: 15 residues. V was clipped by 5 bases and J by 3 bases, with 15 bases between them. CDR3 region: CASSPATGLTDTQYF. Incomplete CDR3 DNA: TGTGCCAGCAGCCCGGCGACAGGCCTAACAGATACG.

This clone was seen at least ten times. The CDR3 end falls 3 residues outside the read, so it is completed with the germline J gene. The V call is TRBV5-1, the J call TRBJ2-2, with D possibly TRBD1 on 6 matching bases. The V and J ends lost 3 bases and 5 bases respectively, with 11 bases between them. Germline CDR1 SGHRS, CDR2 YFSETQ. This CDR3 is 14 amino acids long. The CDR3 DNA, read in part, is TGCGCCAGCAGCTCGGACCAGGGGACCGGGGAG. Its protein is CASSSDQGTGE. The complete CDR3 protein is CASSSDQGTGELFF. The variable domain in full, with the rest retrieved from reference TRBV5-1 and TRBJ2-2, is KAGVTQTPRYLIKTRGQQVTLSCSPISGHRSVSWYQQTPGQGLQFLFEYFSETQRNKGNFPGRFSGRQFSNSRSEMNVSTLELGDSALYLCASSSDQGTGELFFGEGSRLTVL.

This clone was counted many times. The read gets to within 3 residues of the CDR3 end, and the germline J gene fills in the rest. This rearrangement joins TRBV6-1 to TRBJ2-7; D unclear. V was clipped by 4 bases and J by 3 bases, with 7 bases between them. This CDR3 has 12 amino acids. Germline assignment: CDR1 MNHNS and CDR2 SASEGT. The CDR3 DNA, read in part, is TGTGCCAGCAGTGCCGGTCTCTACGAG. Residues: CASSAGLYE. The full CDR3 is CASSAGLYEQYF.

Ten or more counts support this clone. The read gets to within 3 residues of the CDR3 end, and the germline J gene fills in the rest. The chain joins TRBV5-1 to TRBJ1-4; TRBD1 matches at 7 bases. J was trimmed by 6 bases and V by 0 bases; bases with no gene match: 8. Looked up from germline, CDR1 is SGHRS and CDR2 is YFSETQ. The CDR3 spans 16 residues. The sequenced part of the CDR3 DNA is TGCGCCAGCAGCTTGGCCGGGCAGGGGGAGGATGAAAAA. This codes for CASSLAGQGEDEK. The full CDR3 reads CASSLAGQGEDEKLFF. The whole variable domain, remainder taken from reference TRBV5-1 and TRBJ1-4, is KAGVTQTPRYLIKTRGQQVTLSCSPISGHRSVSWYQQTPGQGLQFLFEYFSETQRNKGNFPGRFSGRQFSNSRSEMNVSTLELGDSALYLCASSLAGQGEDEKLFFGSGTQLSVL.

This clone showed up just a few times. The CDR3 end is not reached by the read, which stops 3 residues before it; the germline J gene fills it in. This rearrangement joins TRBV7-9 to TRBJ1-2; D not resolved. This CDR3 contains 12 residues. With 5 bases removed from V and 3 bases from J, the gap between germline ends came to 7 bases. CDR1 and CDR2 (germline): SEHNR, FQNEAQ (reference sequence). The CDR3 region is CASSLRDYGYTF. Incomplete CDR3 DNA: TGTGCCAGCAGCCTAAGAGACTATGGC.

At least ten counts were recorded for this clone. Read sequence stops 3 residues before the CDR3 end, and the germline J gene provides the missing end. The chain joins TRBV6-4 to TRBJ2-7; TRBD1 matches 10 bases. There are 15 residues in the CDR3. Germline V CDR1 and CDR2: MRHNA, SNTAGT. V gave up 6 bases and J gave up 0 bases; unmatched junction bases: 5. Partial CDR3 DNA: TGTGCCAGCAGCTTGGGACAGGGGAGCTCCTACGAG. It specifies CASSLGQGSSYE. In full, the CDR3 reads CASSLGQGSSYEQYF.

This clone was seen at least ten times. The CDR3 end lies 3 residues beyond the end of the read and is filled in from the germline J gene. The rearrangement links TRBV7-2 to TRBJ2-7; 10 bases are a match to TRBD1. Germline loops: CDR1 SGHTA, CDR2 FQGNSA. The CDR3 runs to 14 residues. After removal of 5 bases from V and 2 bases from J, the junction contained 3 bases not matched to a gene. The CDR3 is CASSPGTGAYEQYF. The CDR3 DNA, read in part, is TGTGCCAGCAGCCCCGGGACAGGGGCCTACGAG.

This clone was observed a handful of times. The read halts 3 residues ahead of the CDR3 end, with the missing end drawn from the germline J gene. This rearrangement joins TRBV11-2 to TRBJ2-7; possibly TRBD1 for D (6 bases). Germline V gene data show CDR1 as SGHAT and CDR2 as FQNNGV. Trimming stripped 4 bases from V and 5 bases from J, with 18 bases between. This CDR3 is built from 15 residues. The sequenced CDR3 bases are TGTGCCAGCAGCTCCAGGGGTAGGGTGCGGGACGAG. Its translation: CASSSRGRVRDE. The complete CDR3 reads CASSSRGRVRDEQYF.

This clone appeared many times. The CDR3 is cut off 3 residues early in the read; its end comes from the germline J gene. V usage is TRBV6-2 or TRBV6-3 and J usage is TRBJ2-4; weak D call: TRBD1 (6 bases). Germline V gives CDR1 MNHEY, CDR2 SVGEGT. The CDR3 is made up of 15 amino acids. The V gene lost 5 bases and the J gene lost 0 bases, with 11 bases spanning the gap. CDR3 DNA (partial): TGTGCCAGCAGTCGGCAGGGGCTAGCCAAAAACATT. Protein: CASSRQGLAKNI. The complete CDR3 protein is CASSRQGLAKNIQYF.

This clone was counted many times. The missing CDR3 end, 3 residues past where the read stops, is filled in from the germline J gene. V gene TRBV19 combines with J gene TRBJ1-2; D is possibly TRBD1 (6 bases). Germline values: CDR1 LNHDA, CDR2 SQIVND (reference sequence). This CDR3 has 14 residues. Trimming shortened V by 5 bases and J by 4 bases, and 14 bases separated the two germline ends. CDR3 residues: CASSPDRRSYGYTF. Partial CDR3 DNA: TGTGCCAGTAGTCCGGACAGAAGAAGCTATGGC. The variable domain in full, with the rest retrieved from reference TRBV19 and TRBJ1-2, is DGGITQSPKYLFRKEGQNVTLSCEQNLNHDAMYWYRQDPGQGLRLIYYSQIVNDFQKGDIAEGYSVSREKKESFPLTVTSAQKNPTAFYLCASSPDRRSYGYTFGSGTRLTVV.

About this clone itself: The CDR3 is cut off 3 residues early in the read; its end comes from the germline J gene. J is TRBJ2-7 and V is TRBV18; TRBD1 might be the D (6 bases). Germline assignment: CDR1 KGHSH and CDR2 LQKENI. V dropped 6 bases and J dropped 1 base, with 10 bases sitting between them. CDR3 length: 13 amino acids. The covered CDR3 bases are TGTGCCAGCTCTAAGGACAGTTCCTACGAG. This gives the protein CASSKDSSYE. The full CDR3 reads CASSKDSSYEQYF.

This clone was observed at least ten times. The missing CDR3 end, 3 residues past where the read stops, is filled in from the germline J gene. The chain has TRBV20-1 and TRBJ2-7; 7 nucleotides agree with TRBD2. After removal of 0 bases from V and 2 bases from J, the junction contained 7 bases not matched to a gene. Germline-derived CDR1 and CDR2 are DFQATT and SNEGSKA (reference sequence). This CDR3 is 15 amino acids long. The CDR3 loop is CSARDQLAVAYEQYF. Incomplete CDR3 DNA: TGCAGTGCTAGAGATCAGCTAGCGGTTGCCTACGAG.

In its sample, this clone was seen a few times. The read ends 3 residues before the CDR3 terminus; that terminus is restored from the germline J gene. This chain joins TRBV7-9 and TRBJ1-3; D remains unclear. Germline CDR1 is SEHNR and CDR2 is FQNEAQ (reference sequence). V dropped 5 bases and J dropped 0 bases, with 11 bases sitting between them. The CDR3 loop spans 15 amino acids. The CDR3 sequence is CASSHSTTSGNTIYF. The CDR3 bases that were read are TGTGCCAGCAGCCATTCGACTACCTCTGGAAACACC.

This clone was seen ten or more times. The CDR3 goes on 3 residues after the read ends, and that part is filled in from the germline J gene. V is TRBV9 and J is TRBJ2-7, with D tentatively TRBD2 (5 bases). V was pared by 1 base and J by 3 bases, with 23 bases between. Germline-derived CDR1 and CDR2 are SGDLS and YYNGEE. This CDR3 is 18 amino acids long. The CDR3 here is CASSVRLTECGPIYEQYF. The part of the CDR3 DNA that was read is TGTGCCAGCAGCGTACGATTGACGGAGTGCGGGCCAATCTACGAG.

This clone occurred many times. The CDR3 sequence is CASSTGTGGGTQYF. Incomplete CDR3 DNA: TGTGCCAGCAGCACCGGGACGGGGGGGGGCACG. The genes are TRBV12-3 or TRBV12-4 and TRBJ2-3, with 8 bases fitting TRBD2. The read gets to within 3 residues of the CDR3 end, and the germline J gene fills in the rest. There are 14 residues in the CDR3.

This clone occurred a few times. The read is 3 residues too short to cover the CDR3 end, so that end is filled in from the germline J gene. The rearrangement joins TRBV5-5 to TRBJ2-7, with 7 bases lining up with TRBD2. This CDR3 spans 14 amino acids. Germline-derived CDR1 and CDR2 are SGHKS and YYEKEE (reference sequence). V was clipped by 1 base and J by 2 bases; unmatched bases: 3. CDR3 DNA (partial): TGTGCCAGCAGCTTGACTAGCGTTACCTACGAG. Amino acids: CASSLTSVTYE. The CDR3 as a whole reads CASSLTSVTYEQYF.

Remarks on this clone: Read data end 3 residues before the CDR3 end; the end is taken from the germline J gene. The V gene is TRBV20-1, the J gene TRBJ2-1; 7 bases fit TRBD2. CDR3 length: 17 residues. The ends lost 4 bases at V and 2 bases at J; junction bases unmatched: 14. Germline-derived CDR1 and CDR2 are DFQATT and SNEGSKA (reference sequence). CDR3: CSATNSRGLLTYNEQFF. CDR3 DNA (partial): TGCAGTGCTACTAACTCGCGGGGACTACTTACCTACAATGAG.

There are many counts of this clone. The sequenced CDR3 bases are TGTGCCAGCAGAAACCCAGGAGGCAATCAGCCC. Translation gives CASRNPGGNQP. The full-length CDR3 reads as CASRNPGGNQPQHF. This chain uses TRBV28 with TRBJ1-5, with no clear D. The CDR3 end lies 3 residues beyond the end of the read and is filled in from the germline J gene. CDR3 length: 14 amino acids. The V end lost 6 bases, the J end lost 2 bases, and 11 bases lay between the germline ends. Germline assignment: CDR1 MDHEN and CDR2 SYDVKM.

This clone occurred many times. The read ends 3 residues before the CDR3 terminus; that terminus is restored from the germline J gene. This chain joins TRBV2 and TRBJ1-4, with a tentative D call TRBD1 (6 bases). V lost 3 bases to trimming and J lost 3 bases, with 11 bases between them. CDR1 and CDR2 (germline): SNHLY, FYNNEI. The CDR3 spans 15 residues. The CDR3 loop is CASSESGASNEKLFF. CDR3 DNA, as far as it was read: TGTGCCAGCAGTGAGTCAGGGGCATCTAATGAAAAA. Drawing the rest from reference TRBV2 and TRBJ1-4, the complete variable domain is EPEVTQTPSHQVTQMGQEVILRCVPISNHLYFYWYRQILGQKVEFLVSFYNNEISEKSEIFDDQFSVERPDGSNFTLKIRSTKLEDSAMYFCASSESGASNEKLFFGSGTQLSVL.